Below are 28 T cell receptor beta chains sequenced from a single sample in a study of cytomegalovirus exposure and HLA in healthy donors. The PCR employed 60 Vbeta primers together with 13 Jbeta primers. Profiling relied on immunoSEQ multiplex PCR, and the TCRdb table lists in-frame clones only, not all of them. The sample gives over 150,000 clones, 80% to 90% of which show up once; over 8.5% is in the top ten. Sequenced: PBMCs. The receptors shown here come from a man aged 50 to 59 in good health and CMV-seropositive.

The CDR3 DNA reads TGTGCCAGCAGTTTATTATCCGGGACTAGCCGCGAGCAGTTCTTC. It codes for CASSLLSGTSREQFF. The chain links TRBV27 to TRBJ2-1; 9 positions match TRBD2. The CDR3 totals 15 residues. CDR1 MNHEY and CDR2 SMNVEV come from the germline V gene (reference sequence). Trimming took 1 base from V and 10 from J; bases not matched to a gene: 8.

CDR3 protein: CASSLGAGGHSYNEQFF. The CDR3 bases are TGTGCCAGCAGCTTAGGGGCGGGGGGGCACTCCTACAATGAGCAGTTCTTC. The chain has TRBV7-2 and TRBJ2-1, with TRBD2 matching 9 bases. The CDR3 is made up of 17 amino acids. CDR1 SGHTA and CDR2 FQGNSA come from the germline V gene. The junction had 4 bases not matched to a gene; V was cut back by 1 base and J by 0 bases.

This clone showed up just once. V is TRBV20-1 and J is TRBJ1-2; 7 bases line up with TRBD1. This CDR3 contains 11 residues. J gave up 8 bases and V 2 bases, and 2 bases lay outside the gene matches. Germline CDR1 DFQATT, CDR2 SNEGSKA (reference sequence). The DNA for the CDR3 is TGCAGTGCTAGACAGGGGGGAGGCTACACCTTC. It yields the protein CSARQGGGYTF.

This sequence joins TRBV10-3 and TRBJ2-4; 7 bases are shared with TRBD1. CDR3 length: 16 amino acids. Germline V lookup: CDR1 ENHRY, CDR2 SYGVKD. J was trimmed by 3 bases and V by 6 bases; bases with no gene match: 11. The CDR3 is CAIRPDRARYKNIQYF. The CDR3 DNA follows: TGTGCCATCAGGCCTGACAGGGCCCGTTACAAAAACATTCAGTACTTC.

This chain uses TRBV5-1 with TRBJ1-2, with 7 bases lining up with TRBD1. Trimming cost V 3 bases and J 4 bases; bases outside gene matches: 6. The V gene's germline CDR1 is SGHRS and CDR2 YFSETQ. The CDR3 contains 14 residues. CDR3 residues: CASSSTQGSYGYTF. The CDR3 region has the DNA TGCGCCAGCAGCTCGACACAGGGGAGCTATGGCTACACCTTC.

CDR3 coding DNA: TGTGCCAGCAGCCCGAGGTTGTGGGAAAAACTGTTTTTT. Translating it yields CASSPRLWEKLFF. The V and J genes are TRBV7-6 and TRBJ1-4, with D uncertain. V lost 5 bases and J lost 8, with 12 bases in between. Germline loops: CDR1 SGHVS, CDR2 FNYEAQ. CDR3 size: 13 residues.

This clone appeared a single time. This sequence joins TRBV4-3 and TRBJ2-3; 10 bases agree with TRBD2. From germline, CDR1 is LGHNA and CDR2 YSLEER. Losses at the gene ends were 3 bases for V and 5 bases for J; bases not matched to a gene: 14. The CDR3 has 18 amino acids. CDR3 loop: CASSQGPLSGRWIDTQYF. The CDR3 nucleotides are TGCGCCAGCAGCCAGGGCCCCCTTAGCGGGAGGTGGATAGATACGCAGTATTTT.

The chain combines TRBV4-2 with TRBJ1-1; TRBD1 might be the D (6 bases). V was trimmed by 1 base and J by 9 bases, leaving 12 bases between them. This CDR3 has 13 residues. Germline-derived CDR1 and CDR2 are LGHNA and YNFKEQ. For the CDR3, the DNA is TGTGCCAGCAGCCAAGGGAAGGACAGCCAAGCTTTCTTT. Encoded protein: CASSQGKDSQAFF.

The chain links TRBV19 to TRBJ2-5, with a weak D call TRBD1 (6 bases). Per germline, CDR1 LNHDA and CDR2 SQIVND (reference sequence). The V end lost 5 bases, the J end lost 5 bases, and 12 bases lay between the germline ends. The CDR3 spans 13 residues. DNA for the CDR3: TGTGCCAGTAGTTTATCAGGGGTTGAGACCCAGTACTTC. Translated, it gives CASSLSGVETQYF.

This clone appeared once. The J gene is TRBJ1-2, the V gene TRBV6-6; the D is unclear. The CDR3 loop spans 15 amino acids. V shed 0 bases and J shed 4 bases, with 12 bases lying between them. Looked up from germline, CDR1 is MNHNY and CDR2 is SVGAGI (reference sequence). CDR3 amino acids: CASSYSRDTLYGYTF. CDR3 coding DNA: TGTGCCAGCAGTTACTCCCGTGACACGCTCTATGGCTACACCTTC.

The chain uses TRBV7-3 and TRBJ1-2, with D perhaps TRBD1 (6 bases). Germline V gene lookup returns CDR1 SGHTA and CDR2 FQGTGA. The CDR3 has 13 residues. V dropped 0 bases and J dropped 6 bases, with 8 bases sitting between them. In DNA, the CDR3 is TGTGCCAGCAGCTTAACGTCAGGGGATGGCTACACCTTC. Its translation: CASSLTSGDGYTF.

This clone has just a few counts. J is TRBJ1-1 and V is TRBV2; the D gene is possibly TRBD1 (6 bases). V was trimmed by 1 base and J by 5 bases, leaving 14 bases between them. Germline V gene data show CDR1 as SNHLY and CDR2 as FYNNEI. The length of the CDR3 is 15 residues. CDR3 bases: TGTGCCAGCAGTGAAGTCACAGGGTTCTTGACTGAAGCTTTCTTT. The encoded protein is CASSEVTGFLTEAFF.

This clone was detected a few times. This chain connects TRBV5-4 to TRBJ2-3; TRBD2 agrees at 10 bases. Per the germline V gene, CDR1 is SGHNT and CDR2 is YYREEE (reference sequence). With 4 bases clipped from V and 5 bases from J, the junction kept 13 bases outside the gene matches. The CDR3 covers 17 residues. The CDR3 DNA follows: TGTGCCAGCAGCCCGGGACTAGCGACCAAGGCGGGAGATACGCAGTATTTT. This gives the protein CASSPGLATKAGDTQYF.

This clone was found a few times. The chain uses TRBV4-3 and TRBJ2-1, with no clear D. CDR1 LGHNA and CDR2 YSLEER come from the germline V gene. V lost 0 bases, J lost 0 bases, and 6 bases lay in between. The CDR3 is made up of 15 amino acids. The CDR3 is CASSQDEDSYNEQFF. In nucleotides, the CDR3 is TGCGCCAGCAGCCAAGATGAGGACTCCTACAATGAGCAGTTCTTC.

This chain joins TRBV28 and TRBJ2-1; D may be TRBD1 (5 bases). The CDR3 runs 12 residues. V dropped 7 bases and J dropped 3 bases, with 7 bases sitting between them. Germline CDR1 and CDR2: MDHEN and SYDVKM. The CDR3 DNA is TGTGCCAGCATGACAGACTACAATGAGCAGTTCTTC. Translating it yields CASMTDYNEQFF.

The chain links TRBV6-5 to TRBJ1-3, with D possibly being TRBD1 (6 bases). The CDR3 runs 15 residues. CDR1 MNHEY and CDR2 SVGAGI come from the germline V gene. V lost 6 bases, J lost 6 bases, and 18 bases lay in between. For the CDR3, the DNA is TGTGCCAGCAGACAAGGACAGCAAGGCGCAAACACCATATATTTT. Translating it yields CASRQGQQGANTIYF.

The rearrangement joins TRBV27 to TRBJ1-2; the match to TRBD1 covers 9 bases. V shed 5 bases and J 4 bases; nucleotides not matched to a gene: 5. This CDR3 has 14 amino acids. The germline gives CDR1 MNHEY, CDR2 SMNVEV (reference sequence). CDR3 in DNA: TGTGCCAGCAGTCTGGGACAGGGTATCTATGGCTACACCTTC. Translating it yields CASSLGQGIYGYTF.

V is TRBV5-6 and J is TRBJ1-6, with a possible D match to TRBD1 (6 bases). V lost 0 bases and J 9 bases, leaving 13 bases between the germline ends. CDR3 size: 15 residues. Looked up from germline, CDR1 is SGHDT and CDR2 is YYEEEE. The CDR3, as DNA: TGTGCCAGCAGCTTGGTAGGGCAGGGGATTTCACCCCTCCACTTT. It encodes CASSLVGQGISPLHF.

The rearrangement links TRBV19 to TRBJ2-3, with 12 nucleotides matching TRBD1. The CDR3 consists of 17 residues. Germline lookup yields CDR1 LNHDA and CDR2 SQIVND (reference sequence). The V gene end was trimmed by 5 bases and the J gene end by 3 bases; junction bases not matched to a gene: 9. CDR3 bases: TGTGCCAGTAGTGCGGGGCCGGGACAGGGGGCGACAGATACGCAGTATTTT. This sequence encodes CASSAGPGQGATDTQYF.

This chain joins TRBV19 and TRBJ2-1; D uncertain. CDR3 length equals 15 residues. Germline V gives CDR1 LNHDA, CDR2 SQIVND (reference sequence). Trimming shortened V by 8 bases and J by 0 bases, and 14 bases separated the two germline ends. CDR3 protein: CASALSLSSYNEQFF. The CDR3 DNA reads as TGTGCCAGTGCCTTGAGTCTAAGCTCCTACAATGAGCAGTTCTTC.

J is TRBJ1-2 and V is TRBV14, with 8 nucleotides matching TRBD1. The CDR3 loop spans 15 amino acids. CDR1 SGHDN and CDR2 FVKESK come from the germline V gene. Unmatched junction bases numbered 5, after V lost 1 base and J lost 4 bases. CDR3 region: CASSQGTGTVYGYTF. The CDR3 nucleotides are TGTGCCAGCAGCCAAGGGACAGGGACCGTCTATGGCTACACCTTC.

Worth noting for this clone: A read error may produce the germline difference seen at one junction end. The rearrangement links TRBV7-9 to TRBJ2-2; TRBD1 agrees at 8 bases. CDR3 length equals 16 residues. Per germline, CDR1 SEHNR and CDR2 FQNEAQ (reference sequence). The CDR3 here is CSSSLEWTGTGGELFF. For the CDR3, the DNA is TGTTCCAGCAGCTTAGAATGGACAGGGACGGGCGGGGAGCTGTTTTTT.

This clone was observed a single time. This chain uses TRBV6-5 with TRBJ1-6; TRBD1 aligns across 7 bases. The ends lost 6 bases at V and 7 bases at J; junction bases unmatched: 9. CDR3 length: 15 residues. CDR1 and CDR2 from the germline V gene are MNHEY and SVGAGI. The CDR3 DNA sequence: TGTGCCAGCAGACGACAGGGACAGTTAAATTCACCCCTCCACTTT. It codes for CASRRQGQLNSPLHF.

The V and J genes are TRBV28 and TRBJ2-4, with 11 positions matching TRBD1. This CDR3 is built from 14 residues. Germline V gene sequence: CDR1 MDHEN, CDR2 SYDVKM. V lost 6 bases to trimming and J lost 6 bases; unmatched junction nucleotides: 4. The CDR3 DNA is TGTGCCAGCAGACCAGGACAGGGGGCAAACATTCAGTACTTC. It specifies CASRPGQGANIQYF.

The chain links TRBV19 to TRBJ1-5; TRBD1 agrees at 10 bases. CDR1 LNHDA and CDR2 SQIVND come from the germline V gene (reference sequence). The CDR3 consists of 13 residues. The junction had 6 bases not matched to a gene; V was cut back by 6 bases and J by 10 bases. CDR3 coding DNA: TGTGCCAGTAGAGGGGGACAGGGGACCCCCCAGCATTTT. It specifies CASRGGQGTPQHF.

The chain has TRBV30 and TRBJ1-3; D is undetermined. The CDR3 has 17 residues. The germline gives CDR1 GTSNPN, CDR2 SVGIG (reference sequence). Deletions cut 7 bases from V and 0 bases from J, with 22 bases between. The CDR3: CALVGLGDPFSGNTIYF. For the CDR3, the DNA is TGTGCCTTAGTTGGACTGGGAGATCCATTCTCTGGAAACACCATATATTTT.

This clone was detected a few times. The rearrangement links TRBV7-2 to TRBJ2-1; 8 bases are a match to TRBD2. The germline CDR1 and CDR2 sequences are SGHTA and FQGNSA. This CDR3 spans 16 amino acids. V was pared by 1 base and J by 1 base, with 3 bases of the junction left unmatched. CDR3 sequence reads: CASSLDSGRSYNEQFF. Written as DNA, the CDR3 is TGTGCCAGCAGCTTAGACAGCGGGAGATCCTACAATGAGCAGTTCTTC.

The gene calls are TRBV7-2 and TRBJ2-3; 9 bases map to TRBD2. CDR1 and CDR2 (germline): SGHTA, FQGNSA. With 4 bases clipped from V and 7 bases from J, the junction kept 6 bases outside the gene matches. CDR3 length: 14 residues. In nucleotides, the CDR3 is TGTGCCAGCAGCTCGCCGGGACTAGCAAATACGCAGTATTTT. Residues: CASSSPGLANTQYF.